What follows are 32 T cell receptor beta chains derived from one specimen sequenced in a study of blood T cell repertoires in COVID-19. The table came from immunoSEQ multiplex PCR; TCRdb's copy has only in-frame clones and leaves some out. Here the sample spans 500,000 or so clones, about nine tenths being singletons. The sample comprised PBMCs or T cells enriched from blood (not recorded which). These receptors were obtained from a woman between 18 and 30 years old who had recovered from COVID-19.

This chain connects TRBV7-9 to TRBJ1-1; 7 bases fit TRBD1. V lost 7 bases, J lost 0 bases, and 5 bases stayed unmatched. Germline V gene sequence: CDR1 SEHNR, CDR2 FQNEAQ (reference sequence). This CDR3 comprises 14 residues. For the CDR3, the DNA is TGTGCCAGCACCCTGGGACAGATGAACACTGAAGCTTTCTTT. This gives the protein CASTLGQMNTEAFF. Filled out from reference TRBV7-9 and TRBJ1-1, the complete variable domain reads DTGVSQNPRHKITKRGQNVTFRCDPISEHNRLYWYRQTLGQGPEFLTYFQNEAQLEKSRLLSDRFSAERPKGSFSTLEIQRTEQGDSAMYLCASTLGQMNTEAFFGQGTRLTVV.

V usage is TRBV28 and J usage is TRBJ2-3, with 7 bases identical to TRBD1. Trimming took 7 bases from V and 2 from J; bases not matched to a gene: 12. This CDR3 spans 16 amino acids. Germline CDR1 is MDHEN and CDR2 is SYDVKM. CDR3 DNA: TGTGCCAGCATGTCCCCGGGACAGACTATCACAGATACGCAGTATTTT. This gives the protein CASMSPGQTITDTQYF.

The chain joins TRBV5-6 to TRBJ1-3; D is possibly TRBD1 (5 bases). The ends were cut back, 0 bases at V and 4 bases at J, with 8 bases in the middle. The CDR3 totals 14 residues. CDR1 and CDR2 (germline): SGHDT, YYEEEE. The CDR3 bases are TGTGCCAGCAGCTTGGCAGGGTTCGGAAACACCATATATTTT. It encodes CASSLAGFGNTIYF. The variable domain in full, with the rest retrieved from reference TRBV5-6 and TRBJ1-3, is DAGVTQSPTHLIKTRGQQVTLRCSPKSGHDTVSWYQQALGQGPQFIFQYYEEEERQRGNFPDRFSGHQFPNYSSELNVNALLLGDSALYLCASSLAGFGNTIYFGEGSWLTVV.

The chain recombines TRBV12-3 or TRBV12-4 with TRBJ1-2; 10 bases map to TRBD1. CDR3 length: 13 residues. Trimming took 6 bases from V and 6 from J; bases not matched to a gene: 4. This chain's CDR3 is CASSLGQGNGYTF. CDR3 bases: TGTGCCAGCAGCCTGGGACAGGGGAATGGCTACACCTTC.

This clone has only a few counts. V and J are TRBV5-3 and TRBJ1-5; 7 bases map to TRBD1. TRBV5-3 is annotated as an ORF whose role is uncertain. The V and J ends lost 9 bases and 3 bases, in that order; junction bases with no gene match: 6. The CDR3 extends over 13 amino acids. CDR3 nucleotide sequence: TGTGCCATTCGGACAGGAATCAATCAGCCCCAGCATTTT. This gives the protein CAIRTGINQPQHF.

The chain combines TRBV6-5 with TRBJ1-5, with TRBD1 matching over 10 bases. CDR3 length: 14 residues. Germline CDR1 is MNHEY and CDR2 is SVGAGI. Trimming cost V 10 bases and J 9 bases; bases outside gene matches: 12. CDR3 bases: TGTGCCACCCGACAGGGGGCTCAAGGTGGGCCCCAGCATTTT. Its translation is CATRQGAQGGPQHF.

The chain links TRBV5-1 to TRBJ1-1, with TRBD1 identical over 7 bases. Per germline, CDR1 SGHRS and CDR2 YFSETQ. V dropped 6 bases and J dropped 4; count of bases not matched to a gene: 6. The CDR3 has 13 residues. Here the CDR3 reads CASISQGGTEAFF. The CDR3 nucleotides read TGCGCCAGCATCTCTCAGGGGGGCACTGAAGCTTTCTTT.

The rearrangement links TRBV5-1 to TRBJ1-1; D ambiguous. CDR1 SGHRS and CDR2 YFSETQ come from the germline V gene. V lost 0 bases and J lost 6, with 12 bases in between. The CDR3 contains 14 residues. The CDR3 sequence is CASSLVGQSPEAFF. In DNA, the CDR3 is TGCGCCAGCAGCTTGGTTGGGCAATCCCCTGAAGCTTTCTTT.

The chain carries TRBV11-2 and TRBJ2-2; 8 nucleotides align to TRBD1. Looked up from germline, CDR1 is SGHAT and CDR2 is FQNNGV. The ends lost 0 bases at V and 5 bases at J; junction bases unmatched: 2. CDR3 size: 15 residues. The CDR3 DNA reads TGTGCCAGCAGCTTAGATGGGACAGGAACCGGGGAGCTGTTTTTT. Translating it yields CASSLDGTGTGELFF.

This sequence joins TRBV19 and TRBJ1-1; TRBD1 is a possible D gene (6 bases). This CDR3 contains 13 residues. CDR1 LNHDA and CDR2 SQIVND come from the germline V gene (reference sequence). V lost 8 bases, J lost 5 bases, and 15 bases lay in between. Here the CDR3 DNA reads TGTGCCAGTGGCCAGGGGTTTGGGACTGAAGCTTTCTTT. It yields the protein CASGQGFGTEAFF.

CDR3 residues: CASSRIQGGTEAFF. The CDR3 nucleotides read TGTGCCAGCAGCCGAATACAGGGGGGGACTGAAGCTTTCTTT. The J gene is TRBJ1-1, the V gene TRBV13; 8 bases map to TRBD1. The CDR3 sequence is 14 residues long. Trimming removed 5 bases from V and 5 bases from J; junction bases left unmatched: 7. Germline V gives CDR1 PRHDT, CDR2 FYEKMQ (reference sequence).

In its sample, this clone was seen once. V usage is TRBV5-1 and J usage is TRBJ2-1; 10 nucleotides match TRBD1. Trimming removed 4 bases from V and 7 bases from J; junction bases left unmatched: 11. CDR1 is SGHRS, CDR2 YFSETQ, per germline. The CDR3 is 16 residues long. The CDR3 loop reads CASSRAGTGEINEQFF. The CDR3, as DNA: TGCGCCAGCAGCCGAGCCGGGACAGGGGAGATAAATGAGCAGTTCTTC.

The rearrangement joins TRBV15 to TRBJ2-7; the match to TRBD1 covers 10 bases. After removal of 2 bases from V and 6 bases from J, the junction contained 7 bases not matched to a gene. CDR3 length: 15 amino acids. Germline lookup yields CDR1 LNHNV and CDR2 YYDKDF (reference sequence). The CDR3, as DNA: TGTGCCACCAGCAGACCGGGACAGGGGTTTAGCGAGCAGTACTTC. Protein product: CATSRPGQGFSEQYF.

This chain uses TRBV28 with TRBJ2-1; D may be TRBD1 (5 bases). Germline V lookup: CDR1 MDHEN, CDR2 SYDVKM. The CDR3 consists of 14 residues. With 7 bases removed from V and 10 bases from J, the gap between germline ends came to 20 bases. The CDR3: CASTLPGFYREQFF. In DNA form, the CDR3 reads TGTGCCAGCACGCTCCCAGGGTTTTATCGGGAGCAGTTCTTC.

The rearrangement joins TRBV10-1 to TRBJ2-7; D is unresolved. The length of the CDR3 is 13 residues. V lost 0 bases and J lost 5, with 8 bases in between. Germline CDR1 is WNHNN and CDR2 is SYGVQD (reference sequence). The chain's CDR3 is CASSESGSNEQYF. The CDR3 DNA reads as TGCGCCAGCAGTGAGTCGGGCAGTAACGAGCAGTACTTC.

This rearrangement joins TRBV20-1 to TRBJ1-2; D remains ambiguous. V shed 7 bases and J shed 5 bases, with 11 bases lying between them. Germline values: CDR1 DFQATT, CDR2 SNEGSKA (reference sequence). The CDR3 runs to 11 residues. The CDR3 DNA reads TGCAGTGGGCGAGAGGGATATGGCTACACCTTC. It encodes CSGREGYGYTF.

The chain uses TRBV27 and TRBJ1-1, with a weak D call TRBD1 (5 bases). Germline CDR1 and CDR2: MNHEY and SMNVEV (reference sequence). V gave up 8 bases and J gave up 6 bases, with 19 bases separating them. The CDR3 has 14 residues. The CDR3 bases are TGTGCCAGCTCCCGGCGGGGGAGCGGCTCTGAAGCTTTCTTT. Protein product: CASSRRGSGSEAFF.

V gene TRBV12-5 combines with J gene TRBJ2-7; D uncertain. There are 13 residues in the CDR3. Germline lookup yields CDR1 LGHNT and CDR2 FRNRAP. Trimming stripped 1 base from V and 3 bases from J, with 7 bases between. CDR3 bases: TGTGCTAGTGGTTTGGAAAACAACTACGAGCAGTACTTC. Translated: CASGLENNYEQYF.

The V gene is TRBV12-3 or TRBV12-4, the J gene TRBJ1-2; D unresolved. The CDR3 totals 12 residues. V lost 4 bases and J lost 12, with 15 bases in between. In DNA, the CDR3 is TGTGCCAGCAGTTCCCGGACCGTCGGGGACACCTTC. Translation: CASSSRTVGDTF.

This clone was seen only a few times. The gene calls are TRBV11-2 and TRBJ1-6, with no clear D. CDR3 length: 14 residues. Germline CDR1 and CDR2: SGHAT and FQNNGV. The V end lost 8 bases, the J end lost 4 bases, and 12 bases lay between the germline ends. The CDR3 DNA reads as TGTGCCAGCTCGGTGGGCTCTTATAATTCACCCCTCCACTTT. It yields the protein CASSVGSYNSPLHF.

Of note for this clone: Different DNA sequences within this sample yield the same CDR3. This chain uses TRBV30 with TRBJ2-7, with 9 bases that match TRBD1. Germline-derived CDR1 and CDR2 are GTSNPN and SVGIG (reference sequence). CDR3 length: 13 amino acids. After removal of 0 bases from V and 3 bases from J, the junction contained 0 bases not matched to a gene. The CDR3 loop reads CAWSVGQGYEQYF. The DNA for the CDR3 is TGTGCCTGGAGTGTGGGACAGGGCTACGAGCAGTACTTC.

The J gene is TRBJ2-2, the V gene TRBV15, with D maybe TRBD2 (5 bases). From germline, CDR1 is LNHNV and CDR2 YYDKDF (reference sequence). The V and J ends lost 1 base and 2 bases respectively, with 14 bases between them. There are 17 residues in the CDR3. The CDR3 sequence: CATSRVWTQSNTGELFF. CDR3 in DNA: TGTGCCACCAGCAGAGTTTGGACTCAATCTAACACCGGGGAGCTGTTTTTT. The full variable domain, with the rest looked up from reference TRBV15 and TRBJ2-2, is DAMVIQNPRYQVTQFGKPVTLSCSQTLNHNVMYWYQQKSSQAPKLLFHYYDKDFNNEADTPDNFQSRRPNTSFCFLDIRSPGLGDTAMYLCATSRVWTQSNTGELFFGEGSRLTVL.

The rearrangement links TRBV7-9 to TRBJ2-3; TRBD1 is a possible D gene (6 bases). CDR3 length equals 14 residues. V lost 4 bases and J lost 8, with 16 bases in between. Germline assignment: CDR1 SEHNR and CDR2 FQNEAQ (reference sequence). CDR3 loop: CASSSLTGTSTQYF. CDR3 nucleotides: TGTGCCAGCAGCTCGCTAACAGGGACAAGTACGCAGTATTTT. The complete variable domain, with remaining parts taken from reference TRBV7-9 and TRBJ2-3, reads DTGVSQNPRHKITKRGQNVTFRCDPISEHNRLYWYRQTLGQGPEFLTYFQNEAQLEKSRLLSDRFSAERPKGSFSTLEIQRTEQGDSAMYLCASSSLTGTSTQYFGPGTRLTVL.

The CDR3: CASSAGGREQFF. The CDR3 DNA sequence: TGTGCCAGCAGTGCGGGGGGGCGTGAGCAGTTCTTC. The chain uses TRBV12-3 or TRBV12-4 and TRBJ2-1; TRBD2 agrees at 9 bases. The V and J ends lost 5 bases and 9 bases, in that order; junction bases with no gene match: 2. The CDR3 loop spans 12 amino acids.

This clone was counted once. The chain's CDR3 is CASSPAGGTYEQYF. The CDR3 nucleotides are TGTGCCAGCAGCCCGGCGGGGGGGACCTACGAGCAGTACTTC. The chain combines TRBV11-2 with TRBJ2-7; 9 bases align to TRBD2. J was trimmed by 2 bases and V by 5 bases; bases with no gene match: 4. CDR3 length: 14 amino acids. From germline, CDR1 is SGHAT and CDR2 FQNNGV. Supplemented by reference TRBV11-2 and TRBJ2-7, the full variable domain reads EAGVAQSPRYKIIEKRQSVAFWCNPISGHATLYWYQQILGQGPKLLIQFQNNGVVDDSQLPKDRFSAERLKGVDSTLKIQPAKLEDSAVYLCASSPAGGTYEQYFGPGTRLTVT.

The genes are TRBV9 and TRBJ1-2, with unresolved D. Trimming cost V 0 bases and J 7 bases, with 16 bases left between them. Germline V lookup: CDR1 SGDLS, CDR2 YYNGEE. This CDR3 contains 15 residues. DNA for the CDR3: TGTGCCAGCAGCGTAGGCCTGACTACGGTCCCTGGCTACACCTTC. Translating gives CASSVGLTTVPGYTF.

The count of this clone is one. The chain uses TRBV11-3 and TRBJ2-2; TRBD1 agrees at 11 bases. Germline V gives CDR1 SGHNT, CDR2 YENEEA. The trim removed 5 bases at V and 7 bases at J, leaving 9 bases unmatched. This CDR3 has 16 amino acids. This CDR3 reads CASSARTGGGGGELFF. CDR3 nucleotide sequence: TGTGCCAGCAGCGCCCGGACAGGGGGCGGTGGCGGGGAGCTGTTTTTT.

The chain recombines TRBV7-9 with TRBJ1-6; no clear D. Trimming left V 3 bases short and J 9 bases short, with 15 bases between. Germline CDR1 reads SEHNR; CDR2 reads FQNEAQ (reference sequence). The CDR3 extends over 15 amino acids. This CDR3 is CASSLNVGGGSPLHF. The CDR3 coding sequence is TGTGCCAGCAGCTTGAACGTGGGAGGCGGTTCACCCCTCCACTTT.

A word on this clone: Within the sample, other DNA sequences also encode this same CDR3. V and J are TRBV6-5 and TRBJ1-1, with TRBD1 matching over 9 bases. V gave up 5 bases and J gave up 3 bases; unmatched junction bases: 4. Germline V CDR1 and CDR2: MNHEY, SVGAGI. The CDR3 has 14 residues. In DNA form, the CDR3 reads TGTGCCAGCAGTCTCGACAGGGGGGACACTGAAGCTTTCTTT. This encodes CASSLDRGDTEAFF.

The rearrangement joins TRBV7-2 to TRBJ2-2; D may be TRBD1 (7 bases). The V and J ends lost 1 base and 5 bases respectively, with 20 bases between them. The CDR3 is 18 amino acids. Germline V gives CDR1 SGHTA, CDR2 FQGNSA. This chain's CDR3 is CASSLVGGGRGDTGELFF. In DNA, the CDR3 is TGTGCCAGCAGCTTAGTCGGGGGCGGCAGGGGGGATACCGGGGAGCTGTTTTTT.

This chain uses TRBV12-5 with TRBJ1-5; possible D gene TRBD1, 6 bases. This CDR3 is 15 amino acids long. Germline CDR1 LGHNT, CDR2 FRNRAP. V gave up 1 base and J gave up 7 bases, with 14 bases separating them. CDR3 DNA: TGTGCTAGTGGTTTGGATATAACAGGGAGACAGCCCCAGCATTTT. Its translation is CASGLDITGRQPQHF.

The genes are TRBV30 and TRBJ1-1; D remains ambiguous. CDR1 is GTSNPN, CDR2 SVGIG, per germline (reference sequence). The V end lost 5 bases, the J end lost 5 bases, and 18 bases lay between the germline ends. This CDR3 has 14 amino acids. The CDR3 loop reads CAWGDSGPRTEAFF. The DNA of the CDR3 is TGTGCCTGGGGGGATAGCGGACCACGGACTGAAGCTTTCTTT.